This T cell receptor beta chain was captured by sequencing in a study of naive and memory T cell subsets listed by TCRdb under 2017. Broadly, across the study: The study applied an open-source, UMI-based TCR alpha and beta sequencing pipeline to sorted naive and memory peripheral blood T cell subsets. The results of the functional CMV T cell responses matched the IgG serology results in every case. RNA was DNase-treated and reverse transcribed with TCR constant-region primers, mostly using SuperScript III. What the research found in general, with its limitations: In both CD4 and CD8 cells, the Gini index increased while Shannon and inverse Simpson diversity decreased from naive through CM, EM and EMRA. Naive repertoires, especially CD8, contained a few larger clonotypes, possibly memory cells re-expressing CD45RA. A power law was followed by TCR abundance, with an exponent that differed between naive and memory subsets but was consistent across the three individuals. Single alpha or beta chain sequences, rather than paired alpha/beta receptors, were used to define clonotypes. Following error correction, more than 95% of naive TCR sequences occurred only once, which made naive abundance distributions much steeper than those of memory subsets. RNA-based TCR counts may be affected by expression changes linked to T cell activation and differentiation. No ground truth was available to validate the repertoire findings for the naive and memory subsets.

Library prep was done by UMI-ligation and nested PCR. The beta constant-region primer was an equimolar mix of two oligonucleotides covering both TRBC1 and TRBC2. The ligated cDNA went through four rounds of PCR with nested alpha and beta constant-region primers together with the SP2 primer. A single-stranded oligonucleotide containing the SP2 primer and a 12-nucleotide UMI was joined to the 3' end of the cDNA by T4 RNA ligase 1. Incubation of the ligation reaction was carried out at 16 degrees C for roughly 19-24 hours. PCR2 was typically run as a SYBR Green qPCR and stopped at a predetermined threshold to prevent over-amplification. Apart from the first purification, every purification step used Agencourt AMPure XP magnetic beads. Libraries were quantified by Qubit and checked on a TapeStation, where a main peak was expected near 650 bp. Pooled libraries were sequenced on an Illumina MiSeq with v2 2x251 paired-end kits, typically giving roughly 0.95-2 million reads per sample. Libraries were pooled at 4 nM per sample, and roughly 5-8% PhiX was added to improve cluster recognition. The original pipeline was this. V and J genes were assigned to Demultiplexor-processed FASTQ reads by Decombinator through tag matching, with a single base-pair mismatch being allowed. By using UMIs, Collapsinator corrected both sequencing errors and the frequency errors caused by PCR heterogeneity. TCRs were translated and CDR3s were extracted from the conserved cysteine to the FGXG phenylalanine by CDR3Translator, with non-productive sequences being flagged. Gini, Shannon entropy and inverse Simpson indices were calculated on repertoires subsampled to equal numbers of UMI-defined TCRs. Clonotype abundance distributions were fitted to a power law by maximum likelihood within the linear range. On one naive CD8 sample, the pipeline and MIGEC gave similar UMI counts, unique TCR numbers and clonal distributions. One analysis removed from the naive repertoire any naive TCRs that were also found in any memory subset from the same donor. Repertoires were searched for around 7,300 CMV-associated CDR3 sequences compiled from VDJdb and a published dataset. TCRdb redid the processing of the public reads, applying fastp at Q25 and MiXCR, and retained in-frame beta chains. CDR3 protein sequences are deduplicated, and each keeps its most common genes and DNA. TCRdb, not the original authors, processed these V and J calls. The sample table lists approximately 100,000 distinct CDR3 sequences, about 14% of them with a count of one. Together, the top ten hold roughly 2.8% of the sample.

From a lookup of the germline V gene (reference sequence), CDR1 and CDR2 are SGHAT and FQDESV. V is clipped by 4 bases and J by 2 bases, and the sequence between their germline boundaries is 14 bases long. The CDR3 numbers 16 residues from cysteine through phenylalanine. The sequence is cut down to CDR3 DNA, 48 bases in frame from base 1. From the second PCR step onward, the TCR alpha chain libraries and the TCR beta chain libraries were amplified separately. To determine each donor's CMV status, fresh PBMCs were stimulated overnight with CMV viral lysate, and IFNgamma production from CD4+ T cells was then assessed. Using Miltenyi beads, CD4 T cells were first positively selected, and CD8 T cells were then positively selected from the CD4-negative fraction. Cells were stained for CD3, CD4, CD8, CD45RA, CD27 and a live/dead dye and were sorted on a BD Aria II into four subsets based on CD45RA and CD27. A few healthy volunteers provided blood, and each donor's sample was split into CD4 and CD8 T cells and then further divided into four differentiation subsets. Approximately 120 ml of peripheral blood was taken from each donor, and PBMC were separated by density-gradient centrifugation on Ficoll-Paque PLUS. After sorting, cells were lysed in RLT buffer, RNA was extracted using a Qiagen RNeasy kit, and the extracted RNA was stored at -80 degrees C.

To note about this clonotype: It has no known antigen specificity. The record has no base qualities; no much larger clone is one base away.

The origin of this receptor is a human donor in good health. The sequenced sample was naive CD8+ T cells from blood. According to the study, the label for this sample's cell subset or site signals: naive T cells, CD45RA high CD27+. This chain joins TRBV11-1 to TRBJ2-2; TRBD1 is possibly the D segment (5 matching bases). The DNA is as follows: TGTGCCAGCAGCTCGCCTCCCCAGGGTAACACCGGGGAGCTGTTTTTT. This gives the protein CASSSPPQGNTGELFF.